This T cell receptor beta chain was observed in a study of cytomegalovirus exposure and HLA in healthy donors. The PCR used 60 Vbeta and 13 Jbeta primers. This table comes from immunoSEQ multiplex PCR, and its TCRdb copy is limited to in-frame clones, with some not included. The sample has some 120,000 clones, 82% seen once. On this clone: The antigen is undetermined.

Trimming stripped 0 bases from V and 2 bases from J, with 19 bases between. This CDR3 is 18 amino acids long. Germline V gives CDR1 MNHEY, CDR2 SMNVEV (reference sequence). Findings and caveats of the study: Most TCRs appeared rarely, but some public TCRs recurred in many donors.

The receptor was isolated from a male donor in good health and CMV-seropositive. The J gene is TRBJ1-2, the V gene TRBV27; D is possibly TRBD1 (5 bases). The sequencing input was PBMCs. DNA for the CDR3: TGTGCCAGCAGTTTATCGGGGGGGGGTGAGGGTCCCAACTATGGCTACACCTTC. Residues: CASSLSGGGEGPNYGYTF.